This T cell receptor (beta chain) was sequenced during a study of T cell repertoires in cytomegalovirus infection. Study-level information: Public TCR beta signatures were indicative of both CMV infection and a matching HLA type.

V was clipped by 4 bases and J by 1 base, with 7 bases between them. The germline CDR1 and CDR2 sequences are WNHNN and SYGVQD (reference sequence). CDR3 length: 13 amino acids. TCRdb fed the reads into MiXCR, producing one record per CDR3 protein. The table lists more than 250,000 distinct CDR3 sequences, approximately 15% of them singletons. The receptor was derived from a human donor in good health (CMV status not recorded). Some clones in this sample may be carry-over from other donors' samples. The sequencing input was PBMCs. The rearrangement joins TRBV10-1 to TRBJ1-1; D possibly corresponds to TRBD1 (6 bases). The CDR3 reads CASSGGQNTEAFF. The DNA of the CDR3 is TGCGCCAGCAGTGGGGGACAGAACACTGAAGCTTTCTTT.